What follows are 3 T cell receptor beta chains derived from one specimen sequenced in a study of T cells in Graves' hyperthyroidism and ophthalmopathy. Template material for amplifying TCR beta CDR3 regions consisted of RNA transcripts. Initially, a first-round RT-PCR of the TCR CDR3 employed the HTBI primer set. TCRdb re-called the multiplex PCR reads with MiXCR, one entry per CDR3 protein. This table has roughly 350,000 distinct CDR3 sequences, about 14% appearing once. The sequencing sample was made of blood. Every receptor here comes from a woman under 40 with Graves' ophthalmopathy.

This clonotype was detected many times. The junction departs from germline at one end; a sequencing error may be responsible. The chain combines TRBV7-2 with TRBJ2-3; D is unresolved. The CDR3 has 14 amino acids. Germline CDR1 and CDR2: SGHTA and FQGNSA. In nucleotides, the CDR3 is TGTGCCAGCAGTTTAGTGGGCGAGGCAGATACGCAGTATTTT. Its protein product is CASSLVGEADTQYF.

This clonotype was counted many times. V usage is TRBV12-3 or TRBV12-4 and J usage is TRBJ2-5; TRBD2 matches 9 bases. The CDR3 has 19 amino acids. J lost 4 bases, V lost 11 bases, and 26 bases had no gene match. CDR3 in DNA: TGTGCCGCCCTAATTGAGCCCATCAGGGCGGGGGGGGGGCGAGAGACCCAGTACTTC. Protein product: CAALIEPIRAGGGRETQYF.

The gene calls are TRBV6-1 and TRBJ2-2, with D maybe TRBD2 (6 bases). V lost 8 bases and J lost 4, with 23 bases in between. Germline CDR1 and CDR2: MNHNS and SASEGT. The CDR3 extends over 17 amino acids. CDR3 loop: CASRWMGAGPSTGELFF. The CDR3 DNA sequence: TGTGCCAGCCGTTGGATGGGAGCGGGCCCCTCCACCGGGGAGCTGTTTTTT.